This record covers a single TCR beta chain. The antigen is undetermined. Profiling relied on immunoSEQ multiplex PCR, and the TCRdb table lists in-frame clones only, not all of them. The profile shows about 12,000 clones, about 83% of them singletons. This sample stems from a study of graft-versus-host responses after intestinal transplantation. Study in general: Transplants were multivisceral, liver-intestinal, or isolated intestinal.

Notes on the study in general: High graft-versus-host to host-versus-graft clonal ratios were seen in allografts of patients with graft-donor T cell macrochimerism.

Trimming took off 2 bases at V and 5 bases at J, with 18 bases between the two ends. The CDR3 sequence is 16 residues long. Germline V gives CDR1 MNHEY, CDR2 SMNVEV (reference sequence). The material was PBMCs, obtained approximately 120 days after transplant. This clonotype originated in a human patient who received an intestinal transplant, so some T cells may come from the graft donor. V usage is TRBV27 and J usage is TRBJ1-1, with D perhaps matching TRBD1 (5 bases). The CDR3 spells CASSLNPILGQTEAFF. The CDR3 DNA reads TGTGCCAGCAGTTTAAACCCGATCTTGGGGCAAACTGAAGCTTTCTTT.